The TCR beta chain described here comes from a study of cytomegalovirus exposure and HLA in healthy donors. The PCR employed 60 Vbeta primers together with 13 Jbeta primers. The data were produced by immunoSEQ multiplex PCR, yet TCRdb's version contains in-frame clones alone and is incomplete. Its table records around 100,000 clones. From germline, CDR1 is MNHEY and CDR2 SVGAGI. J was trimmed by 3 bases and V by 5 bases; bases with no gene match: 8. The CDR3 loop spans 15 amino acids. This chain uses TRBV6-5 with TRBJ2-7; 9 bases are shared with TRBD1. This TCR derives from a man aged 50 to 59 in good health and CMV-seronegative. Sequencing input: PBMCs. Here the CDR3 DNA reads TGTGCCAGCAGTGGGGCGGACAGGGGAATCTACGAGCAGTACTTC. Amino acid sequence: CASSGADRGIYEQYF.